Shown below are 4 T cell receptor beta chains from a single sample sequenced in a study of OX40 agonist ivuxolimab in advanced cancers. Clones were read by immunoSEQ multiplex PCR, and TCRdb kept only the in-frame ones, dropping some. The sample shows just over 95,000 clones, 70% to 85% of them seen only once. The material was CD4+ or CD8+ T cells sorted from blood, obtained in a trial of the OX40 agonist ivuxolimab. Receptors originate from an adult with an advanced solid tumor such as melanoma, head and neck, liver or kidney cancer.

The chain couples TRBV5-4 to TRBJ2-3; D gene unclear. The germline V gene encodes CDR1 SGHNT and CDR2 YYREEE (reference sequence). This CDR3 region has 14 residues. V gave up 0 bases and J gave up 4 bases, with 9 bases separating them. CDR3 loop: CASSLGRRSDTQYF. In DNA form, the CDR3 reads TGTGCCAGCAGCTTGGGAAGACGATCAGATACGCAGTATTTT.

This rearrangement joins TRBV28 to TRBJ2-5; no firm D call. Germline lookup yields CDR1 MDHEN and CDR2 SYDVKM. The CDR3 is 12 amino acids. The V end was cut by 5 bases, the J end by 5 bases, with 9 bases between. CDR3 coding DNA: TGTGCCAGCAGTCCCTCCCGGGAGACCCAGTACTTC. It is translated as CASSPSRETQYF.

The genes are TRBV4-1 and TRBJ1-6; D is unclear. This CDR3 comprises 14 residues. Germline CDR1 reads MGHRA; CDR2 reads YSYEKL. V was shortened by 1 base and J by 7 bases, with 8 bases between the two germline ends. CDR3 sequence reads: CASSQVTANSPLHF. CDR3 DNA sequence: TGCGCCAGCAGCCAAGTTACAGCCAATTCACCCCTCCACTTT.

This clone was counted only a few times. V and J are TRBV19 and TRBJ2-7; D may be TRBD1 (6 bases). Trimming shortened V by 4 bases and J by 6 bases, and 13 bases separated the two germline ends. This CDR3 has 13 amino acids. Germline V gene sequence: CDR1 LNHDA, CDR2 SQIVND (reference sequence). Here the CDR3 DNA reads TGTGCCAGTAGTACCCTACAGGGATCCGAGCAGTACTTC. Protein: CASSTLQGSEQYF.